This T cell receptor beta chain was recorded in a study of shared clonotypes between healthy human individuals. Here immunoSEQ multiplex PCR was the method, and the copy in TCRdb shows in-frame clones only, minus some. The sample has 1.6 million or so clones, approximately 98.5% seen once; the top ten hold around 0.33%. V lost 6 bases, J lost 2 bases, and 13 bases lay in between. The CDR3 sequence is 14 residues long. CDR1 and CDR2 (germline): MNHNY, SVGAGI (reference sequence). There were only Caucasian adults among the donors, and all lived in Nashville, Tennessee. What was sequenced was naive CD4+ T cells sorted from blood. Sample subset: CD45RA+ positively selected. This chain links TRBV6-6 with TRBJ1-2; possible D gene TRBD1, 5 bases. The receptor was derived from a man aged 25-45 years in good health. CDR3 sequence: CASRLGTGNYGYTF. For the CDR3, the DNA is TGTGCCAGCAGATTAGGGACGGGGAACTATGGCTACACCTTC.